This T cell receptor (beta chain) was found in a study of blood T cell repertoires in COVID-19 (TCRdb year 2020). In terms of the full investigation: Collaborator samples came from the United States, Italy and Spain and covered acute and convalescent phases of COVID-19. The prospective study material was composed of cDNA or gDNA derived from T cells, B-cell-depleted T cells, or PBMCs. The dataset comprised deeply sampled blood TCRbeta repertoires from subjects exposed to, actively infected with, or recovered from COVID-19. The repertoires were released in a freely available public database intended as a resource for research on the immune response to SARS-CoV-2. Samples were obtained from the ongoing ImmuneRACE study (first 160 participants) and from 1,254 subjects provided by 6 global collaborators. Sample metadata almost always included a de-identified subject ID, COVID-19 status, age in years and sex. Where available, HLA class I and class II types were taken from metadata supplied by the sample provider and were not determined by assay-based typing.

V trim: 5 bases; J trim: 5 bases; unmatched bases: 11. The CDR3 runs 16 amino acids, cysteine and phenylalanine included. Just CDR3 DNA is preserved here, 48 bases in frame from base 1. CDR1 and CDR2 are read off the germline V gene as MDHEN and SYDVKM. Only a few counts were recorded for this clone. The target of this receptor is not known. Qualities for individual bases were not recorded, and no much larger clone is one base off. Overall results and qualifications from the work: How much clinical and demographic metadata was included differed by source and by participant, and the metadata was provided uncurated.

Whole blood was collected in K2EDTA tubes by collaborating institutions according to the institutions' own protocols. Collaborator samples were shipped for TCRbeta analysis as frozen whole blood, isolated PBMCs, or DNA extracted from either sample type. TCRbeta CDR3 regions were amplified from genomic DNA by means of the immunoSEQ Assay, a bias-controlled multiplex PCR. Per the source publication's procedure: The number of nucleated cells in each sample was estimated by amplification of reference gene primers within the assay. Sequence reads were collapsed and filtered to measure the absolute abundance of every unique TCRbeta CDR3 rearrangement. For each sample, productive Simpson clonality was calculated as the square root of Simpson's diversity index across productive rearrangements. Sourced from immuneACCESS, this table was stored by TCRdb with only in-frame sequences that have V and J called. A share of the clones is absent; for the studies checked, an unresolved V gene accounts for under half, and the remainder has no known explanation. D and trimming were read from the DNA, whereas the V and J calls and clone size are those reported in that table. The sample yields 140,000 to 150,000 clones; 78% were counted once. The ten top clones hold roughly 2% of the sample.

The chain is assembled from TRBV28 and TRBJ1-5; 8 junctional bases match TRBD1. Sequencing was performed on peripheral blood. The clonotype originates from a woman aged 55-70 years with acute or convalescent COVID-19. The DNA reads TGTGCCAGCAGTCCCCGACAGGGGATGGGCGATCAGCCCCAGCATTTT. Translated, it reads CASSPRQGMGDQPQHF. Here the CDR3 is joined to the reference TRBV28 and TRBJ1-5 genes, and the full variable domain is: DVKVTQSSRYLVKRTGEKVFLECVQDMDHENMFWYRQDPGLGLRLIYFSYDVKMKEKGDIPEGYSVSREKKERFSLILESASTNQTSMYLCASSPRQGMGDQPQHFGDGTRLSIL.